This T cell receptor (beta chain) stems from a study of T cell changes during pregnancy in multiple sclerosis. Sequencing used immunoSEQ multiplex PCR; TCRdb keeps in-frame clones, though not all of them. The sample has some 55,000 clones, around 90% seen once. The CDR3 is 14 amino acids. J was trimmed by 3 bases and V by 3 bases; bases with no gene match: 3. Germline CDR1 LNHDA, CDR2 SQIVND (reference sequence). The TCR sequence derives from a female donor in good health, enrolled as a control in a pregnancy study. The chain uses TRBV19 and TRBJ2-3, with 7 bases matching TRBD2. Sequencing used peripheral blood, obtained after pregnancy. The CDR3 nucleotides are TGTGCCAGTAGTATGAGGACTAGGACAGATACGCAGTATTTT. Translated, it gives CASSMRTRTDTQYF.